The 14 T cell receptor beta chains below come from one sample, sequenced in a study of T-cell reconstitution after alpha-beta-depleted transplantation in children. Unique molecular identifiers tagged the TCRbeta library. Via MiXCR, TCRdb re-called the PCR reads, giving one row per CDR3 protein. Here the sample spans approximately 420,000 distinct CDR3 sequences, under 13% being singletons. Sequencing was performed on PBMCs from the stem cell graft donor, taken from the stem cell graft. All receptors derive from a human donor who donated a stem cell graft to a child with acute myeloid leukemia.

The table lists this clonotype with many counts. The V call is TRBV29-1, the J call TRBJ2-3; tentatively, D is TRBD2 (6 bases). Trimming pared 4 bases from V and 7 bases from J, leaving 15 bases between. This CDR3 comprises 13 residues. Germline V lookup: CDR1 SQVTM, CDR2 ANQGSEA. The CDR3 is CSVGRWGENTQYF. CDR3 sequence (DNA): TGCAGCGTTGGGCGCTGGGGGGAGAATACGCAGTATTTT.

Comment on this clonotype: One base away lies a much larger clone, so this may be a sequencing read error. The CDR3 sequence is CASSSDSYNVQFF. The CDR3 nucleotides read TGTGCCAGCAGCTCGGACAGCTACAATGTGCAGTTCTTC. The chain uses TRBV7-3 and TRBJ2-1; D might be TRBD1 (6 bases). The V gene's germline CDR1 is SGHTA and CDR2 FQGTGA. This CDR3 is 13 amino acids long. Filled out from reference TRBV7-3 and TRBJ2-1, the complete variable domain reads GAGVSQTPSNKVTEKGKYVELRCDPISGHTALYWYRQSLGQGPEFLIYFQGTGAADDSGLPNDRFFAVRPEGSVSTLKIQRTERGDSAVYLCASSSDSYNVQFFGPGTRLTVL.

This clonotype has more than one count but fewer than ten. J is TRBJ1-4 and V is TRBV18, with TRBD1 matching over 7 bases. CDR3 length: 17 residues. V dropped 3 bases and J dropped 0; count of bases not matched to a gene: 7. Germline lookup yields CDR1 KGHSH and CDR2 LQKENI. DNA of the CDR3: TGTGCCAGCTCACCTCGACAGGGTGTAGCAACTAATGAAAAACTGTTTTTT. Its translation is CASSPRQGVATNEKLFF.

The rearrangement uses TRBV20-1 and TRBJ2-3; 13 bases agree with TRBD2. This CDR3 has 15 amino acids. The germline CDR1 and CDR2 sequences are DFQATT and SNEGSKA (reference sequence). The V segment lost 4 bases and the J segment 5 bases; nucleotides outside the gene matches: 6. The DNA for the CDR3 is TGCAGTGCTAAACTAGCGGGGGGGCTTGGAGATACGCAGTATTTT. This gives the protein CSAKLAGGLGDTQYF.

CDR3 in DNA: TGTGCCAGCAGCTTTTCGACTTTTTCTTCTCAAGAGACCCAGTACTTC. Amino acids: CASSFSTFSSQETQYF. The chain carries TRBV7-9 and TRBJ2-5; D ambiguous. CDR1 and CDR2 (germline): SEHNR, FQNEAQ (reference sequence). With 3 bases removed from V and 2 bases from J, the gap between germline ends came to 16 bases. The CDR3 sequence is 16 residues long.

This clonotype was observed a handful of times. This chain connects TRBV25-1 to TRBJ2-2; the D is unclear. Germline loops: CDR1 MGHDK, CDR2 SYGVNS. V gave up 2 bases and J gave up 7 bases, with 14 bases separating them. The CDR3 is made up of 15 amino acids. DNA for the CDR3: TGTGCCAGCAGTGAAGCTCGAAGCTCGGTCGGGGAGCTGTTTTTT. It specifies CASSEARSSVGELFF.

J is TRBJ2-1 and V is TRBV7-9; 8 bases are shared with TRBD2. The V segment lost 5 bases and the J segment 3 bases; nucleotides outside the gene matches: 9. The CDR3 has 16 amino acids. Germline V gene data show CDR1 as SEHNR and CDR2 as FQNEAQ (reference sequence). The CDR3: CASSPPGGGNYNEQFF. In DNA form, the CDR3 reads TGTGCCAGCAGCCCGCCGGGCGGGGGGAACTACAATGAGCAGTTCTTC.

The V call is TRBV20-1, the J call TRBJ2-1, with TRBD2 identical over 12 bases. Unmatched junction bases numbered 9, after V lost 5 bases and J lost 7 bases. Germline V gene sequence: CDR1 DFQATT, CDR2 SNEGSKA (reference sequence). This CDR3 has 15 amino acids. The CDR3 sequence: CSAPSGGAVLNEQFF. For the CDR3, the DNA is TGCAGTGCTCCTAGCGGGGGGGCCGTTTTAAATGAGCAGTTCTTC.

There are a few counts of this clonotype. The V and J genes are TRBV7-2 and TRBJ2-1, with 7 bases fitting TRBD1. This CDR3 has 13 amino acids. V lost 6 bases to trimming and J lost 6 bases; unmatched junction nucleotides: 5. Germline loops: CDR1 SGHTA, CDR2 FQGNSA. The CDR3 DNA follows: TGTGCCAGCAGGCCCGGGACAGCCAATGAGCAGTTCTTC. The encoded protein is CASRPGTANEQFF.

This clonotype was detected ten times or more. The rearrangement joins TRBV20-1 to TRBJ2-7, with 7 positions matching TRBD2. After removal of 4 bases from V and 6 bases from J, the junction contained 6 bases not matched to a gene. The germline V gene encodes CDR1 DFQATT and CDR2 SNEGSKA (reference sequence). This CDR3 comprises 12 residues. In DNA form, the CDR3 reads TGCAGTGCTAACGGCGGGAGCTCCGAGCAGTACTTC. Encoded protein: CSANGGSSEQYF.

This clonotype showed up just a few times. The chain recombines TRBV6-5 with TRBJ1-6; 7 bases line up with TRBD1. After removal of 2 bases from V and 10 bases from J, the junction contained 5 bases not matched to a gene. CDR1 and CDR2 (germline): MNHEY, SVGAGI. There are 14 residues in the CDR3. The CDR3 DNA reads as TGTGCCAGCAGTTACCAGGGGGGGATCTCACCCCTCCACTTT. Residues: CASSYQGGISPLHF.

The genes are TRBV11-2 and TRBJ2-3; 9 bases map to TRBD2. CDR3 size: 18 residues. V was clipped by 5 bases and J by 0 bases; unmatched bases: 12. Germline-derived CDR1 and CDR2 are SGHAT and FQNNGV. As DNA, the CDR3 is TGTGCCAGCAGCCAAAGCGGGGCTAGCGGGACTAGCACAGATACGCAGTATTTT. This sequence encodes CASSQSGASGTSTDTQYF.

This clonotype came up many times. V is TRBV12-3 or TRBV12-4 and J is TRBJ2-2; D remains unclear. This CDR3 spans 12 amino acids. V gave up 5 bases and J gave up 2 bases, with 3 bases separating them. CDR3 amino acids: CASSINTGELFF. The CDR3 DNA follows: TGTGCCAGCAGTATAAACACCGGGGAGCTGTTTTTT.

This clonotype has more than one count but fewer than ten. This chain joins TRBV6-1 and TRBJ1-5; no clear D gene. Germline CDR1 reads MNHNS; CDR2 reads SASEGT. The CDR3 loop spans 16 amino acids. The V end lost 9 bases, the J end lost 4 bases, and 22 bases lay between the germline ends. CDR3 DNA sequence: TGTGCCAGTACCTTGACTCTTCTTGAGGGAAATCAGCCCCAGCATTTT. Protein product: CASTLTLLEGNQPQHF.